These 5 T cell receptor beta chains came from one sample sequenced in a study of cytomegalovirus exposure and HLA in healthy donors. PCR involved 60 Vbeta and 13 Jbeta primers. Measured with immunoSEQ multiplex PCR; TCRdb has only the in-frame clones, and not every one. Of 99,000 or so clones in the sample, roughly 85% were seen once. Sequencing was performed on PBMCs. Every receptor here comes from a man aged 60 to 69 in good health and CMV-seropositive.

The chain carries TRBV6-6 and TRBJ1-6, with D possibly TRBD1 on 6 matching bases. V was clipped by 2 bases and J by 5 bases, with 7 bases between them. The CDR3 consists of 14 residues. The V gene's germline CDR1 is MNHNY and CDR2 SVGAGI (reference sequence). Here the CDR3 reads CASSYRTDNSPLHF. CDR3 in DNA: TGTGCCAGCAGTTACCGGACAGATAATTCACCCCTCCACTTT.

In nucleotides, the CDR3 is TGCGCCAGCAGGGGAGCGGGGAACACCGGGGAGCTGTTTTTT. Its protein is CASRGAGNTGELFF. This chain links TRBV10-1 with TRBJ2-2; possibly TRBD2 for D (6 bases). Germline CDR1 reads WNHNN; CDR2 reads SYGVQD (reference sequence). Trimming stripped 6 bases from V and 1 base from J, with 9 bases between. The CDR3 extends over 14 amino acids.

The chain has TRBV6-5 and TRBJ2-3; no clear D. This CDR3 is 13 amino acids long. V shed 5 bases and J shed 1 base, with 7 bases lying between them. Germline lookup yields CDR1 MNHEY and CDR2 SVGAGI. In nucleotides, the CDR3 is TGTGCCAGCAGTCCACCGGGCACAGATACGCAGTATTTT. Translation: CASSPPGTDTQYF.

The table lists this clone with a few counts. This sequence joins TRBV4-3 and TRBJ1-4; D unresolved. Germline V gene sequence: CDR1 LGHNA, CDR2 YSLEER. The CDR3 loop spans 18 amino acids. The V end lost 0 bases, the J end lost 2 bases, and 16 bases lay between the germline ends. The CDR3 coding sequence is TGCGCCAGCAGCCAAGAACGGCAGGCCCAAAAGACTAATGAAAAACTGTTTTTT. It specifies CASSQERQAQKTNEKLFF.

CDR3 region: CAWGGLIDTQYF. CDR3 DNA: TGTGCTTGGGGGGGGTTGATAGATACGCAGTATTTT. The chain is built from TRBV30 and TRBJ2-3; the match to TRBD2 covers 7 bases. The germline V gene encodes CDR1 GTSNPN and CDR2 SVGIG (reference sequence). This CDR3 is 12 amino acids long.